The 7 T cell receptor beta chains below were found in one sample sequenced in a study of immune evolution from preneoplasia to lung adenocarcinoma. Sequenced by immunoSEQ multiplex PCR; TCRdb stores in-frame clones only, minus some. The table lists about 5,100 clones, over 75% of them singletons. Sequencing was performed on FFPE minimally invasive lung adenocarcinoma tissue. The receptor source for this set is a person between 50 and 69 years old with lung adenocarcinoma.

This clone was seen once. This rearrangement joins TRBV21-1 to TRBJ2-7. TRBV21-1 corresponds to a pseudogene. The CDR3 sequence is 15 residues long. CDR3 protein: CASSKVWDGPYEQYF. The CDR3 DNA reads as TGTGCCAGCAGCAAAGTGTGGGACGGTCCCTACGAGCAGTACTTC.

The chain uses TRBV6-5 and TRBJ2-5; 7 nucleotides agree with TRBD2. Germline V gives CDR1 MNHEY, CDR2 SVGAGI. J lost 5 bases, V lost 5 bases, and 8 bases had no gene match. The CDR3 covers 14 residues. This chain's CDR3 is CASSRSPGGETQYF. DNA for the CDR3: TGTGCCAGCAGTAGGTCACCCGGGGGGGAGACCCAGTACTTC.

The CDR3 region is CASSAGPHYEQYF. CDR3 nucleotides: TGTGCCAGCTCCGCCGGGCCACACTACGAGCAGTACTTC. The rearrangement uses TRBV18 and TRBJ2-7; D uncertain. This CDR3 comprises 13 residues. CDR1 and CDR2 (germline): KGHSH, LQKENI. Trimming stripped 6 bases from V and 3 bases from J, with 12 bases between.

The V and J genes are TRBV27 and TRBJ2-1; 10 nucleotides match TRBD1. In germline, CDR1 is MNHEY, CDR2 SMNVEV (reference sequence). After removal of 1 base from V and 6 bases from J, the junction contained 3 bases not matched to a gene. The CDR3 contains 15 residues. The DNA of the CDR3 is TGTGCCAGCAGTTTATTGACAGGGGGCATCAATGAGCAGTTCTTC. Translated: CASSLLTGGINEQFF.

This chain uses TRBV11-2 with TRBJ2-1; D possibly matches TRBD1 or TRBD2 (5 bases each). V shed 5 bases and J shed 5 bases, with 16 bases lying between them. The CDR3 is 15 residues long. Germline values: CDR1 SGHAT, CDR2 FQNNGV. CDR3 coding DNA: TGTGCCAGCAGCCCCGGGACGTATTTGGACAATGAGCAGTTCTTC. Encoded protein: CASSPGTYLDNEQFF.

A remark on this clone: The same CDR3 also results from other DNA sequences found in this sample. This sequence joins TRBV30 and TRBJ1-1, with D hard to call. Trimming shortened V by 0 bases and J by 8 bases, and 13 bases separated the two germline ends. This CDR3 is 13 amino acids long. CDR1 and CDR2 from the germline V gene are GTSNPN and SVGIG (reference sequence). The CDR3 protein is CAWSVGVDREAFF. CDR3 bases: TGTGCCTGGAGTGTAGGAGTGGATAGGGAAGCTTTCTTT. The variable domain in full, completed from reference TRBV30 and TRBJ1-1, reads SQTIHQWPATLVQPVGSPLSLECTVEGTSNPNLYWYRQAAGRGLQLLFYSVGIGQISSEVPQNLSASRPQDRQFILSSKKLLLSDSGFYLCAWSVGVDREAFFGQGTRLTVV.

The CDR3 DNA sequence: TGTGCCAGCACTGAACTAGCGGGGGGGATAAGCTCCTACAATGAGCAGTTCTTC. It is translated as CASTELAGGISSYNEQFF. The chain employs TRBV7-8 and TRBJ2-1; 13 bases fit TRBD2. This CDR3 has 18 amino acids. V lost 7 bases to trimming and J lost 0 bases; unmatched junction nucleotides: 9. Germline V gene data show CDR1 as SGHVS and CDR2 as FQNEAQ.